The clone carrying this T cell receptor beta chain was picked up a small number of times. These data come from a study of blood T cell repertoires in COVID-19. Study context: COVID-19 samples, acute and convalescent, were from the United States, Italy and Spain. T cells, B-cell-depleted T cells, or PBMCs provided the cDNA or gDNA that served as material.

Germline V lookup: CDR1 LNHDA, CDR2 SQIVND (reference sequence). V lost 5 bases to trimming and J lost 3 bases; unmatched junction nucleotides: 8. The CDR3 is 16 amino acids. Original processing methods: From reference gene primer amplification, estimates of nucleated cell counts were derived. Assay used: immunoSEQ multiplex PCR; TCRdb lists only in-frame clones, some missing. V, J and clone size are taken as reported in that table, and D and trimming were inferred from the DNA itself. The sample lists roughly 100,000 clones, about nine tenths seen once, with approximately 5.6% in the top ten. The sequenced sample was peripheral blood. The TCR was taken from a woman between 45 and 65 years old with COVID-19, enrolled during active disease. The V gene is TRBV19, the J gene TRBJ1-2; 11 bases fit TRBD1. CDR3 sequence reads: CASSLGQGARHYGYTF. Here the CDR3 DNA reads TGTGCCAGTAGTCTCGGACAGGGGGCGCGGCACTATGGCTACACCTTC.